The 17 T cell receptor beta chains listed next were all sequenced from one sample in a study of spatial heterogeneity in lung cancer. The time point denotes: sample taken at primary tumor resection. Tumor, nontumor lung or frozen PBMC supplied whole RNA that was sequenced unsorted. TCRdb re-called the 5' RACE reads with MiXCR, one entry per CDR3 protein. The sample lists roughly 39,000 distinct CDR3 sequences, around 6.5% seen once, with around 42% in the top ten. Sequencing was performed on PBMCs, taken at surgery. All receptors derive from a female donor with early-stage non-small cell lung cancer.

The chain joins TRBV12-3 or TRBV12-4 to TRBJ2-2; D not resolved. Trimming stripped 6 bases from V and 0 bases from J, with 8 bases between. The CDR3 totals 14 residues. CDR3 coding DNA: TGTGCCAGCAGCAAAAGTGCGAACACCGGGGAGCTGTTTTTT. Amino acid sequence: CASSKSANTGELFF.

CDR3 amino acids: CAISAPYGGGSYEQYF. In nucleotides, the CDR3 is TGTGCCATCAGTGCCCCGTATGGCGGGGGATCCTACGAGCAGTACTTC. This chain links TRBV10-3 with TRBJ2-7; 7 bases match TRBD2. The germline V gene encodes CDR1 ENHRY and CDR2 SYGVKD. The CDR3 extends over 16 amino acids. Germline trimming cut 4 bases from V and 1 base from J; bases unmatched to any gene: 10.

CDR3 protein: CASSLLGTGANVLTF. The CDR3 region has the DNA TGTGCCAGCAGCTTATTGGGGACTGGGGCCAACGTCCTGACTTTC. This rearrangement joins TRBV11-2 to TRBJ2-6; D is ambiguous. Germline CDR1 is SGHAT and CDR2 is FQNNGV. V gave up 2 bases and J gave up 2 bases, with 7 bases separating them. This CDR3 contains 15 residues. The full variable domain, its missing parts supplied by reference TRBV11-2 and TRBJ2-6, is EAGVAQSPRYKIIEKRQSVAFWCNPISGHATLYWYQQILGQGPKLLIQFQNNGVVDDSQLPKDRFSAERLKGVDSTLKIQPAKLEDSAVYLCASSLLGTGANVLTFGAGSRLTVL.

The CDR3 region has the DNA TGTGCCAGCAGCTTAGACCATCTAACCCAGTACTTC. It encodes CASSLDHLTQYF. The gene calls are TRBV7-2 and TRBJ2-5, with unresolved D. Trimming removed 1 base from V and 8 bases from J, with 8 bases in between. Germline V CDR1 and CDR2: SGHTA, FQGNSA. The CDR3 loop spans 12 amino acids.

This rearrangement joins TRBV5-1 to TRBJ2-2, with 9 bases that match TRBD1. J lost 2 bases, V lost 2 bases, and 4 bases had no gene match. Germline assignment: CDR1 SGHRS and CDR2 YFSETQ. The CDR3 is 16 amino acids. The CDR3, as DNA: TGCGCCAGCAGCTTCGGGGGACAGGGTAACACCGGGGAGCTGTTTTTT. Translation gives CASSFGGQGNTGELFF.

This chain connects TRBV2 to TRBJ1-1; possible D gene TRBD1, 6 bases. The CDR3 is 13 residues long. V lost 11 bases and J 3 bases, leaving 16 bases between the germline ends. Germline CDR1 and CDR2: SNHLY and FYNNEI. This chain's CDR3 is CAEELGADTEAFF. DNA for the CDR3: TGTGCCGAGGAATTGGGGGCGGACACTGAAGCTTTCTTT.

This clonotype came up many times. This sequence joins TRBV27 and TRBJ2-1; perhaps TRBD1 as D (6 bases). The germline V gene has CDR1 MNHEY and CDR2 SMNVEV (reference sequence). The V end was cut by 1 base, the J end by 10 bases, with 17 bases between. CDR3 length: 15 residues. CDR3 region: CASSLLTGRSGEQFF. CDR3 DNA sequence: TGTGCCAGCAGTTTATTGACAGGACGGTCGGGGGAGCAGTTCTTC.

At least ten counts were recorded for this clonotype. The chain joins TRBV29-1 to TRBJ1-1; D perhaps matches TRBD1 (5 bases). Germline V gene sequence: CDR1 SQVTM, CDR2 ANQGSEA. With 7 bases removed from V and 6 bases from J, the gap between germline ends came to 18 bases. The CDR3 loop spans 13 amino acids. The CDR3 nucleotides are TGCAGCGGGGGGGGTCAGGGCAGGGCTGAAGCTTTCTTT. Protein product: CSGGGQGRAEAFF. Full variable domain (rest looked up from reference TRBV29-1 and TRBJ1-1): SAVISQKPSRDICQRGTSLTIQCQVDSQVTMMFWYRQQPGQSLTLIATANQGSEATYESGFVIDKFPISRPNLTFSTLTVSNMSPEDSSIYLCSGGGQGRAEAFFGQGTRLTVV.

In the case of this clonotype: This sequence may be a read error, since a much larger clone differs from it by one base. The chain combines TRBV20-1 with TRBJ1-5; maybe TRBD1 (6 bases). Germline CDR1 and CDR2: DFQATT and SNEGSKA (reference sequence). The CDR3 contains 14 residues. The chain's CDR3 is CSNPGARSNQPQHF. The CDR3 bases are TGCAGCAACCCGGGGGCCCGTAGCAATCAGCCCCAGCATTTT.

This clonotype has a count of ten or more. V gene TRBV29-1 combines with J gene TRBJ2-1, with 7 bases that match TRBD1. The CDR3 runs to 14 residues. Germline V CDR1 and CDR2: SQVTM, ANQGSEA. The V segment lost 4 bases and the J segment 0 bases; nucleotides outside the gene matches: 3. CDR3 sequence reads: CSVGPGGSYNEQFF. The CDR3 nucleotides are TGCAGCGTTGGCCCAGGGGGCTCCTACAATGAGCAGTTCTTC.

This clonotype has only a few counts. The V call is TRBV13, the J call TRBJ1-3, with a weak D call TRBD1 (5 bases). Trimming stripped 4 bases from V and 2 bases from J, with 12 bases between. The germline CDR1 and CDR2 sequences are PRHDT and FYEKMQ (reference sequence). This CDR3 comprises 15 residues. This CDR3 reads CASSSGHLAGNTIYF. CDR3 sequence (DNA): TGTGCCAGCAGCTCCGGACACTTAGCTGGAAACACCATATATTTT.

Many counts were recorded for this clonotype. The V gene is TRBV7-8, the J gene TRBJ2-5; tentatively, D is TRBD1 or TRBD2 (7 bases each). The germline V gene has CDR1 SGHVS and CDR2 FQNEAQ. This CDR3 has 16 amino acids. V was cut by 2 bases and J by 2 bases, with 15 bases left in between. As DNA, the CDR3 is TGTGCCAGCAGCTTAAAGAGGGGGGGACAGCAAGAGACCCAGTACTTC. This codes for CASSLKRGGQQETQYF. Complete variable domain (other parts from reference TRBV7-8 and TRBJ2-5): GAGVSQSPRYKVAKRGQDVALRCDPISGHVSLFWYQQALGQGPEFLTYFQNEAQLDKSGLPSDRFFAERPEGSVSTLKIQRTQQEDSAVYLCASSLKRGGQQETQYFGPGTRLLVL.

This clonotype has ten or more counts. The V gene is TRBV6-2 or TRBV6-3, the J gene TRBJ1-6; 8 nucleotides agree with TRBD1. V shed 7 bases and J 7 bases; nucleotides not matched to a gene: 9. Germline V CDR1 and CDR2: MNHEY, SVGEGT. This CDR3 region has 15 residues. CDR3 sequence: CASTSGGAGNSPLHF. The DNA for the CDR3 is TGTGCCAGCACTTCAGGGGGCGCCGGGAATTCACCCCTCCACTTT.

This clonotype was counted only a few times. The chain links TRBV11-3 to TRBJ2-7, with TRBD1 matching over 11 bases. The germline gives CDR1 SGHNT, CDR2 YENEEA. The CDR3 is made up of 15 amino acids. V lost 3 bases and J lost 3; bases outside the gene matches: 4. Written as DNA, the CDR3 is TGTGCCAGCAGCTTTGCCGGGACAGGGGGCTACGAGCAGTACTTC. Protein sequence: CASSFAGTGGYEQYF.

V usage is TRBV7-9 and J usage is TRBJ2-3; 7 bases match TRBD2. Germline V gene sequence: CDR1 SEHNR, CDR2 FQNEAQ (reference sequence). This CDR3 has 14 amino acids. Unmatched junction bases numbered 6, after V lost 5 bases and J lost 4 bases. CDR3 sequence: CASSAGGGSDTQYF. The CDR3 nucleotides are TGTGCCAGCAGCGCCGGGGGAGGGTCAGATACGCAGTATTTT.

CDR3 residues: CASSQGPPAASFGNTIYF. CDR3 nucleotide sequence: TGCGCCAGCAGCCAAGGGCCCCCAGCGGCCAGCTTTGGAAACACCATATATTTT. V gene TRBV4-1 combines with J gene TRBJ1-3; D remains unclear. Germline loops: CDR1 MGHRA, CDR2 YSYEKL. The V end lost 1 base, the J end lost 3 bases, and 19 bases lay between the germline ends. The CDR3 covers 18 residues.

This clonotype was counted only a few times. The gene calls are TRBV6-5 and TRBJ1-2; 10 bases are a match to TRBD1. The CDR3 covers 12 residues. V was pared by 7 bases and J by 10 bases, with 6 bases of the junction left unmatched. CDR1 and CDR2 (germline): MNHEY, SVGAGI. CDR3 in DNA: TGTGCCAGCAAAACCGGGACAGGGGACTACACCTTC. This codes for CASKTGTGDYTF.